The present T cell receptor (beta chain) was sequenced within a study of blood T cell repertoires in COVID-19. The wider study: PBMCs, B-cell-depleted T cells, or T cells were the source of the cDNA or gDNA that made up the material.

The CDR3 is 16 amino acids. CDR1 is MNHEY, CDR2 SVGAGI, per germline. Deletions cut 2 bases from V and 6 bases from J, with 19 bases between. The Seattle patients, enrolled during active infection, were followed longitudinally. In the original workflow: Using reference gene primer amplification, nucleated cell counts were estimated. Generated by immunoSEQ multiplex PCR, the TCRdb table keeps only in-frame clones and is missing some. V, J and clone size are taken as reported in that table, and D and trimming were inferred from the DNA itself. Counted here are approximately 300,000 clones, roughly nine tenths occurring once; the ten biggest clones make up around 1.9%.

This chain joins TRBV6-5 and TRBJ1-2; D uncertain. Source material: peripheral blood. This sequence originates from a woman aged 25 to 45 with COVID-19, enrolled during active disease. The CDR3 loop is CASSYNDVEGVNGYTF. CDR3 in DNA: TGTGCCAGCAGTTACAACGACGTAGAGGGCGTCAATGGCTACACCTTC.